One and the same sample provided the 16 T cell receptor beta chains below, sequenced in a study of T cell repertoires in cytomegalovirus infection. TCRdb called the reads again in MiXCR, with one record for every CDR3 protein. The data show 750,000 to 900,000 distinct CDR3 sequences, 25% to 35% seen once. These receptors are not linked to any known antigen. Material: cultured CD8+ T cells from PBMCs, obtained from culture after CMV antigen stimulation. The receptors here all came from a human donor in good health (CMV status not recorded). Some clones in this sample may be carry-over from other donors' samples.

This clonotype was picked up a small number of times. This sequence joins TRBV28 and TRBJ2-7; TRBD1 aligns across 8 bases. Per germline, CDR1 MDHEN and CDR2 SYDVKM. The CDR3 contains 13 residues. J gave up 6 bases and V 4 bases, and 5 bases lay outside the gene matches. CDR3 nucleotides: TGTGCCAGCAGTTCGGCCAGGGGGCTCGAGCAGTACGTC. This encodes CASSSARGLEQYV.

This clonotype was found many times. This rearrangement joins TRBV20-1 to TRBJ2-3, with D hard to call. CDR3 size: 15 residues. V was cut by 0 bases and J by 0 bases, with 10 bases left in between. Germline V lookup: CDR1 DFQATT, CDR2 SNEGSKA (reference sequence). The CDR3 loop reads CSARDRLLSTDTQYF. In nucleotides, the CDR3 is TGCAGTGCTAGAGATAGACTCTTAAGCACAGATACGCAGTATTTT.

This clonotype was recorded many times. This sequence joins TRBV7-6 and TRBJ1-5; D ambiguous. Per germline, CDR1 SGHVS and CDR2 FNYEAQ. CDR3 length: 19 residues. The ends were cut back, 5 bases at V and 1 base at J, with 24 bases in the middle. The CDR3: CASSPNAAEAYGSNQPQHF. The CDR3 DNA sequence: TGTGCCAGCAGCCCAAACGCCGCGGAGGCATACGGGAGCAATCAGCCCCAGCATTTT. Combining the CDR3 with reference TRBV7-6 and TRBJ1-5 gives the whole variable domain GAGVSQSPRYKVTKRGQDVALRCDPISGHVSLYWYRQALGQGPEFLTYFNYEAQQDKSGLPNDRFSAERPEGSISTLTIQRTEQRDSAMYRCASSPNAAEAYGSNQPQHFGDGTRLSIL.

This clonotype was counted only a few times. The chain links TRBV25-1 to TRBJ2-5; D remains unclear. Germline CDR1 MGHDK, CDR2 SYGVNS. V was clipped by 3 bases and J by 3 bases, with 5 bases between them. The length of the CDR3 is 12 residues. The CDR3 sequence is CASSDPKETQYF. CDR3 nucleotide sequence: TGTGCCAGCAGTGATCCCAAAGAGACCCAGTACTTC.

A few counts support this clonotype. The chain has TRBV7-8 and TRBJ1-2; a possible D gene is TRBD1 (5 bases). Germline CDR1 reads SGHVS; CDR2 reads FQNEAQ. The CDR3 is 14 amino acids. V was trimmed by 5 bases and J by 7 bases, leaving 17 bases between them. The CDR3 region is CASSPGPGFGGYTF. As DNA, the CDR3 is TGTGCCAGCAGCCCGGGACCGGGCTTTGGTGGCTACACCTTC.

This clonotype was found a few times. The CDR3 protein is CASSYRGQGVYNEQFF. The CDR3 region has the DNA TGTGCCAGCAGTTACCGAGGACAGGGGGTCTACAATGAGCAGTTCTTC. The gene calls are TRBV6-2 or TRBV6-3 and TRBJ2-1, with 10 bases aligning to TRBD1. Germline values: CDR1 MNHEY, CDR2 SVGEGT. This CDR3 region has 16 residues. J was trimmed by 3 bases and V by 2 bases; bases with no gene match: 4.

The J gene is TRBJ2-5, the V gene TRBV7-8; TRBD1 aligns across 8 bases. After removal of 3 bases from V and 2 bases from J, the junction contained 5 bases not matched to a gene. CDR1 and CDR2 from the germline V gene are SGHVS and FQNEAQ. This CDR3 spans 15 amino acids. DNA for the CDR3: TGTGCCAGCAGCTTGCGGACAGGGCCGCAAGAGACCCAGTACTTC. This codes for CASSLRTGPQETQYF.

As for this clonotype: At one end the junction does not follow the germline gene, possibly because of a read error. The chain links TRBV5-3 to TRBJ2-1, with TRBD1 matching over 9 bases. TRBV5-3 falls under the ORF class, with uncertain function. The CDR3 is 15 residues long. CDR3 protein: CASSLGQGNDNEQFF. The CDR3 DNA reads TGTGCCAGCAGCTTGGGACAGGGTAACGACAATGAGCAGTTCTTC.

The chain couples TRBV6-6 to TRBJ1-5, with a weak D call TRBD1 (6 bases). CDR1 MNHNY and CDR2 SVGAGI come from the germline V gene (reference sequence). There are 15 residues in the CDR3. Trimming stripped 0 bases from V and 10 bases from J, with 16 bases between. The DNA for the CDR3 is TGTGCCAGCAGTTACTCGACAGGTGATTATGATCCCCAGCATTTT. As protein: CASSYSTGDYDPQHF.

This chain joins TRBV19 and TRBJ2-2; 7 bases map to TRBD1. The CDR3 consists of 18 residues. J gave up 4 bases and V 3 bases, and 14 bases lay outside the gene matches. CDR1 and CDR2 (germline): LNHDA, SQIVND (reference sequence). CDR3 residues: CASSILPGQLKVTGELFF. CDR3 coding DNA: TGTGCCAGTAGTATCCTTCCGGGACAGCTAAAGGTCACCGGGGAGCTGTTTTTT.

A few counts support this clonotype. This chain joins TRBV7-6 and TRBJ2-7, with 9 bases identical to TRBD1. The CDR3 spans 13 residues. J gave up 5 bases and V 5 bases, and 4 bases lay outside the gene matches. Per the germline V gene, CDR1 is SGHVS and CDR2 is FNYEAQ. DNA of the CDR3: TGTGCCAGCAGCCGGACAGGGGCAGACGAGCAGTACTTC. It codes for CASSRTGADEQYF.

This clonotype was seen at least ten times. The rearrangement links TRBV7-2 to TRBJ2-1; D is unresolved. Germline V lookup: CDR1 SGHTA, CDR2 FQGNSA. Trimming removed 3 bases at V and 3 bases at J, with 12 bases between. The CDR3 loop spans 15 amino acids. CDR3: CASSFGSSGYNEQFF. CDR3 DNA: TGTGCCAGCAGCTTCGGGTCATCTGGCTACAATGAGCAGTTCTTC.

The chain has TRBV15 and TRBJ1-2, with D hard to call. The V end was cut by 5 bases, the J end by 7 bases, with 14 bases between. The CDR3 is made up of 13 amino acids. Germline V lookup: CDR1 LNHNV, CDR2 YYDKDF (reference sequence). The CDR3 coding sequence is TGTGCCACCAGCGCCGGGCAGGCTCTTGGCTACACCTTC. Protein: CATSAGQALGYTF.

The V call is TRBV7-9, the J call TRBJ2-5; TRBD1 might be the D (5 bases). The CDR3 sequence is 18 residues long. The V gene lost 6 bases and the J gene lost 5 bases, with 28 bases spanning the gap. Per the germline V gene, CDR1 is SEHNR and CDR2 is FQNEAQ (reference sequence). The CDR3 coding sequence is TGTGCCAGCAGTACACTTACAGGACAAGATCCTAGGGGTGAGACCCAGTACTTC. Amino acids: CASSTLTGQDPRGETQYF.

The chain couples TRBV7-6 to TRBJ2-4, with a possible D match to TRBD1 (6 bases). This CDR3 is 16 amino acids long. CDR1 is SGHVS, CDR2 FNYEAQ, per germline. The V gene lost 5 bases and the J gene lost 5 bases, with 19 bases spanning the gap. CDR3 loop: CASSPRDNGWENIQYF. The DNA for the CDR3 is TGTGCCAGCAGCCCCCGGGACAACGGTTGGGAAAACATTCAGTACTTC.

This clonotype was seen a handful of times. The chain combines TRBV2 with TRBJ1-1; D perhaps matches TRBD1 (5 bases). The CDR3 has 12 residues. CDR1 and CDR2 from the germline V gene are SNHLY and FYNNEI. The germline V and J ends were trimmed by 10 bases and 2 bases, with 11 bases remaining between them. CDR3 nucleotide sequence: TGTGCCAAAGGGACGGTTAACACTGAAGCTTTCTTT. It codes for CAKGTVNTEAFF.